This T cell receptor beta chain was profiled in a study of breast tumors, draining lymph nodes, adjacent tissues. Study-level results: Data only fit, rather than demonstrated, lymph node origin of most tumor T cells. Findings are consistent with lymph node origin and intratumoral expansion of most tumor T cells.

One entry per CDR3 protein results from TCRdb running MiXCR on the multiplex PCR reads. The sample carries around 170,000 distinct CDR3 sequences, 30% to 35% recorded once. The lymph nodes were axillary draining lymph nodes from breast cancer patients. There are 15 residues in the CDR3. The V end lost 1 base, the J end lost 8 bases, and 14 bases lay between the germline ends. Comment on this clonotype: Its specificity is unknown.

The chain couples TRBV12-3 or TRBV12-4 to TRBJ1-4, with D maybe TRBD1 (5 bases). Sequences were obtained from axillary lymph node tissue. The source is a female donor with breast cancer. Some clones in this sample may be carry-over from other donors' samples. The CDR3 DNA reads TGTGCCAGCAGTTTAGGGGAGGGGTCGTGGGAAAAACTGTTTTTT. It encodes CASSLGEGSWEKLFF.